These 9 T cell receptor beta chains came from one sample sequenced in a study of beta chain features in type 1 diabetes. Overall study results and limits: TCRB CDR3s from Type 1 diabetes patients were moderately but significantly shorter in all four CD4+ subsets.

These TCRs' antigens remain unknown. Every bit of the isolated RNA underwent reverse transcription, so sequencing read expressed TCRB transcripts. Clones were read by immunoSEQ multiplex PCR, and TCRdb kept only the in-frame ones, dropping some. The sample lists around 260,000 clones; around 21% were seen once. Source material: naive CD4+ T cells from blood. The receptors come from a woman between 35 and 50 years old with type 1 diabetes.

The gene calls are TRBV25-1 and TRBJ2-5, with D maybe TRBD1 (6 bases). The CDR3 has 14 residues. Germline-derived CDR1 and CDR2 are MGHDK and SYGVNS. The V gene lost 2 bases and the J gene lost 2 bases, with 9 bases spanning the gap. The CDR3 nucleotides are TGTGCCAGCAGTGAAAGCGGACAGCAAGAGACCCAGTACTTC. It is translated as CASSESGQQETQYF.

V gene TRBV10-3 combines with J gene TRBJ2-2; 7 bases are shared with TRBD1. This CDR3 is 14 amino acids long. CDR1 ENHRY and CDR2 SYGVKD come from the germline V gene. V lost 9 bases to trimming and J lost 1 base; unmatched junction nucleotides: 5. The CDR3 loop is CAISDRLNTGELFF. The CDR3 DNA reads as TGTGCCATTTCGGACAGGCTGAACACCGGGGAGCTGTTTTTT.

In its sample, this clone was seen a few times. The chain carries TRBV9 and TRBJ2-5; D remains ambiguous. The CDR3 sequence is 16 residues long. V shed 0 bases and J shed 1 base, with 13 bases lying between them. The germline gives CDR1 SGDLS, CDR2 YYNGEE. The CDR3, as DNA: TGTGCCAGCAGCGTAGGGGCCGTTCCCTTCCAAGAGACCCAGTACTTC. Translated: CASSVGAVPFQETQYF.

This clone has a handful of counts. The chain links TRBV4-2 to TRBJ2-1; TRBD2 matches 7 bases. J lost 7 bases, V lost 4 bases, and 7 bases had no gene match. Germline CDR1 and CDR2: LGHNA and YNFKEQ. The CDR3 length is 14 residues. The chain's CDR3 is CASSLGSGTNEQFF. The CDR3 DNA reads as TGTGCCAGCAGCCTCGGGAGCGGGACGAATGAGCAGTTCTTC.

The V call is TRBV28, the J call TRBJ2-1, with TRBD1 matching 7 bases. J was trimmed by 3 bases and V by 4 bases; bases with no gene match: 6. This CDR3 comprises 15 residues. Germline CDR1 reads MDHEN; CDR2 reads SYDVKM. CDR3 DNA sequence: TGTGCCAGCAGTTCGCAGACAGGGATCTACAATGAGCAGTTCTTC. It codes for CASSSQTGIYNEQFF.

There are a few counts of this clone. The chain joins TRBV29-1 to TRBJ1-2, with 8 bases that match TRBD1. Germline V gene lookup returns CDR1 SQVTM and CDR2 ANQGSEA. The V gene end was trimmed by 6 bases and the J gene end by 5 bases; junction bases not matched to a gene: 5. This CDR3 has 12 residues. Written as DNA, the CDR3 is TGCAGCGTCTCCCGGGACAGGTATGGCTACACCTTC. Its translation: CSVSRDRYGYTF. The complete variable domain, with remaining parts taken from reference TRBV29-1 and TRBJ1-2, reads SAVISQKPSRDICQRGTSLTIQCQVDSQVTMMFWYRQQPGQSLTLIATANQGSEATYESGFVIDKFPISRPNLTFSTLTVSNMSPEDSSIYLCSVSRDRYGYTFGSGTRLTVV.

V gene TRBV28 combines with J gene TRBJ2-5, with 7 nucleotides matching TRBD1. After removal of 5 bases from V and 5 bases from J, the junction contained 11 bases not matched to a gene. The CDR3 has 15 amino acids. Germline V gene lookup returns CDR1 MDHEN and CDR2 SYDVKM. The CDR3 DNA follows: TGTGCCAGCAGTGCCCTTCAGGGGGAGTGGGAGACCCAGTACTTC. It codes for CASSALQGEWETQYF.

Comments on this clone: The junction departs from the called germline gene at one end, perhaps through a read error. As DNA, the CDR3 is TGTGCCACCAGCAGTGGGCTAAGAAGAGCGGTCTTC. Translating it yields CATSSGLRRAVF. This chain connects TRBV15 to TRBJ1-2, with D unclear. The CDR3 sequence is 12 residues long. CDR1 LNHNV and CDR2 YYDKDF come from the germline V gene (reference sequence).

There are a few counts of this clone. The rearrangement uses TRBV5-6 and TRBJ2-1; either TRBD1 or TRBD2 may supply D (5 bases each). V lost 4 bases and J lost 4, with 18 bases in between. Germline V lookup: CDR1 SGHDT, CDR2 YYEEEE. This CDR3 has 16 residues. The CDR3 DNA sequence: TGTGCCAGCAGCCTGGACACTATCAGAGGGTACAATGAGCAGTTCTTC. It codes for CASSLDTIRGYNEQFF.